The rows below give T cell receptor beta chains drawn from one sample of a study of prognosis after radiotherapy for stage I lung cancer. TCRdb analysed the multiplex PCR reads with MiXCR anew, one entry per CDR3 protein. The data show over 45,000 distinct CDR3 sequences, 26% seen once. The sequenced sample was PBMCs, obtained before or after stereotactic body radiation therapy (not recorded which). All receptors come from a donor aged 50 or older with non-small cell lung cancer. CDR3s include the opening cysteine and the closing phenylalanine or tryptophan. Fields, in order: D gene, V gene, J gene, clone size, CDR3 DNA, CDR3 protein. A D gene is named only where the DNA matches it firmly. The size field is filled for only some rows; it gives once, few, many or a size class.

d_call: .
v_call: TRBV28
j_call: TRBJ1-2
clone_size: many
cdr3_nt: TGTGCCAGCAGTTACGGGATAACCTATGGCTACACCTTC
cdr3_aa: CASSYGITYGYTF

d_call: .
v_call: TRBV10-2
j_call: TRBJ2-7
clone_size: few
cdr3_nt: TGCGCCAGCAGTGTTCAGGACACCCACGAGCAGTACTTC
cdr3_aa: CASSVQDTHEQYF

d_call: .
v_call: TRBV4-1
j_call: TRBJ2-7
clone_size: many
cdr3_nt: TGCGCCAGCAGCCAAGGCCCGGTTACCCTCAACGAGCAGTACTTC
cdr3_aa: CASSQGPVTLNEQYF

d_call: .
v_call: TRBV12-3/TRBV12-4
j_call: TRBJ1-5
clone_size: many
cdr3_nt: TGTGCCAGCAGTTTAAGGAAGGATCAGCCCCAGCATTTT
cdr3_aa: CASSLRKDQPQHF

d_call: .
v_call: TRBV3-1
j_call: TRBJ2-2
clone_size: many
cdr3_nt: TGTGCCAGCAGCCAATCTTGGCGGGGCACCGGGGAGCTGTTTTTT
cdr3_aa: CASSQSWRGTGELFF

d_call: TRBD2
v_call: TRBV20-1
j_call: TRBJ2-5
clone_size: many
cdr3_nt: TGCAGTGCTAGAACAGGACTAGCGGAATCTCAAGAGACCCAGTACTTC
cdr3_aa: CSARTGLAESQETQYF

d_call: .
v_call: TRBV19
j_call: TRBJ2-6
clone_size: many
cdr3_nt: TGTGCCAGTAGTACTACCCCCTCTGGGGCCAACGTCCTGACTTTC
cdr3_aa: CASSTTPSGANVLTF

d_call: .
v_call: TRBV5-1
j_call: TRBJ2-2
clone_size: many
cdr3_nt: TGCGCCAGCAGCTTGGCCCAGACCGGGGAGCTGTTTTTT
cdr3_aa: CASSLAQTGELFF

d_call: .
v_call: TRBV28
j_call: TRBJ2-5
clone_size: many
cdr3_nt: TGTGCCAGCAGAATCAGGGAACAAGAGACCCAGTACTTC
cdr3_aa: CASRIREQETQYF

d_call: .
v_call: TRBV6-4
j_call: TRBJ2-5
clone_size: many
cdr3_nt: TGTGCCAGCAGTTCCCCGGGGAATCAAGAGACCCAGTACTTC
cdr3_aa: CASSSPGNQETQYF

d_call: TRBD2
v_call: TRBV4-2
j_call: TRBJ2-5
clone_size: .
cdr3_nt: TGTGCCAGCAGCCAAGATACCTCCGCTAGCGGGGGGCAGACCCAGTACTTC
cdr3_aa: CASSQDTSASGGQTQYF

d_call: .
v_call: TRBV18
j_call: TRBJ2-5
clone_size: many
cdr3_nt: TGTGCCAGCTCACGGGAAGAGACCCAGTACTTC
cdr3_aa: CASSREETQYF

d_call: TRBD2
v_call: TRBV6-1
j_call: TRBJ2-1
clone_size: many
cdr3_nt: TGTGCCAGCAGTGAAACGCGGTGGACTAGCGGGGAACAGTTCTTC
cdr3_aa: CASSETRWTSGEQFF

d_call: TRBD2
v_call: TRBV4-3
j_call: TRBJ2-3
clone_size: many
cdr3_nt: TGCGCCAGCAGCCCGTCTCCAGCGGGGGCCAGGACAGATACGCAGTATTTT
cdr3_aa: CASSPSPAGARTDTQYF

d_call: TRBD2
v_call: TRBV24-1
j_call: TRBJ2-5
clone_size: .
cdr3_nt: TGTGCCACCAGTGATCACCTTAGCGGGGGGATGGAGAACCAGTACTTC
cdr3_aa: CATSDHLSGGMENQYF

d_call: TRBD1
v_call: TRBV7-9
j_call: TRBJ1-2
clone_size: many
cdr3_nt: TGTGCCAGCAGCCCGACAGGGGGCGCGGATGGCTACACCTTC
cdr3_aa: CASSPTGGADGYTF